These 31 T cell receptor beta chains share one sample of origin, sequenced in a study of graft-versus-host responses after intestinal transplantation. The antigens of these receptors remain unknown. Assay used: immunoSEQ multiplex PCR; TCRdb lists only in-frame clones, some missing. Among some 62,000 clones listed, approximately 90% were seen once. The sample was unstimulated CD8+ T cells sorted from spleen or lymph node cells, taken before transplant. All receptors come from a human donor who was the organ donor for an intestinal transplant.

CDR3 protein: CASSPDAEDRDHEQYF. As DNA, the CDR3 is TGTGCCAGCAGTCCCGACGCTGAGGACAGGGACCACGAGCAGTACTTC. The chain has TRBV28 and TRBJ2-7, with 8 bases identical to TRBD1. CDR1 and CDR2 (germline): MDHEN, SYDVKM. V shed 5 bases, J shed 5 bases, and the junction held 14 bases outside the gene matches. The CDR3 is 16 amino acids.

The chain uses TRBV9 and TRBJ2-3; no clear D. Between the trimmed V and J ends, which lost 1 base and 4 bases, there was a span of 16 bases. Germline values: CDR1 SGDLS, CDR2 YYNGEE. The length of the CDR3 is 16 residues. The CDR3: CASSVSTKEYSDTQYF. CDR3 nucleotides: TGTGCCAGCAGCGTAAGCACTAAGGAGTACTCAGATACGCAGTATTTT.

The chain combines TRBV7-9 with TRBJ1-4; TRBD1 is a possible D gene (5 bases). Germline CDR1 reads SEHNR; CDR2 reads FQNEAQ (reference sequence). V lost 1 base to trimming and J lost 12 bases, with 6 bases between them. The CDR3 spans 11 residues. The CDR3 DNA reads TGTGCCAGCAGCTTAGTAGGGGAACTGTTTTTT. Amino acid sequence: CASSLVGELFF.

This clone was detected only once. The chain is built from TRBV9 and TRBJ2-2; no firm D call. The CDR3 is 16 residues long. Per germline, CDR1 SGDLS and CDR2 YYNGEE. V dropped 3 bases and J dropped 1 base, with 13 bases sitting between them. The DNA of the CDR3 is TGTGCCAGCAGCGGACCTTGGGCAGAGAACACCGGGGAGCTGTTTTTT. Its protein product is CASSGPWAENTGELFF.

The CDR3 DNA reads as TGTGCCAGTAGTCCCGGGACAGGGGGGAATCAGCCCCAGCATTTT. Protein product: CASSPGTGGNQPQHF. The chain couples TRBV19 to TRBJ1-5; 11 bases agree with TRBD1. The CDR3 runs to 15 residues. Germline V gene lookup returns CDR1 LNHDA and CDR2 SQIVND (reference sequence). V shed 5 bases, J shed 4 bases, and the junction held 4 bases outside the gene matches.

The chain has TRBV4-3 and TRBJ2-1; 9 nucleotides match TRBD2. The CDR3 sequence is 19 residues long. With V trimmed by 0 bases and J by 9 bases, 18 bases remained unmatched. CDR1 LGHNA and CDR2 YSLEER come from the germline V gene. CDR3 protein: CASSQESTFEREVGSEQFF. As DNA, the CDR3 is TGCGCCAGCAGCCAAGAATCGACCTTTGAGCGGGAGGTGGGGAGTGAGCAGTTCTTC.

This chain joins TRBV6-1 and TRBJ2-1; the D is unclear. This CDR3 comprises 14 residues. Trimming pared 1 base from V and 0 bases from J, leaving 4 bases between. Per the germline V gene, CDR1 is MNHNS and CDR2 is SASEGT. CDR3 in amino acids: CASSEDSSYNEQFF. The DNA for the CDR3 is TGTGCCAGCAGTGAAGACAGCTCCTACAATGAGCAGTTCTTC.

The rearrangement joins TRBV5-6 to TRBJ1-2, with TRBD1 as a possible D gene (6 bases). This CDR3 comprises 12 residues. V dropped 2 bases and J dropped 4 bases, with 6 bases sitting between them. Germline V lookup: CDR1 SGHDT, CDR2 YYEEEE. The CDR3 region is CASSLQGYGYTF. CDR3 bases: TGTGCCAGCAGCTTACAGGGCTATGGCTACACCTTC. The full variable domain, rest sourced from reference TRBV5-6 and TRBJ1-2, is DAGVTQSPTHLIKTRGQQVTLRCSPKSGHDTVSWYQQALGQGPQFIFQYYEEEERQRGNFPDRFSGHQFPNYSSELNVNALLLGDSALYLCASSLQGYGYTFGSGTRLTVV.

The chain is built from TRBV7-6 and TRBJ2-7; TRBD2 might be the D (5 bases). Looked up from germline, CDR1 is SGHVS and CDR2 is FNYEAQ. V lost 5 bases and J lost 4, with 15 bases in between. This CDR3 has 14 amino acids. The CDR3: CASSPGIGSYEQYF. The CDR3 DNA follows: TGTGCCAGCAGCCCGGGAATAGGATCTTACGAGCAGTACTTC.

The chain employs TRBV9 and TRBJ2-5; 7 positions agree with TRBD1. Trimming cost V 3 bases and J 1 base; bases outside gene matches: 3. Germline CDR1 reads SGDLS; CDR2 reads YYNGEE. The CDR3 is 14 amino acids. CDR3 sequence reads: CASSAGTAQETQYF. CDR3 in DNA: TGTGCCAGCAGCGCCGGGACAGCCCAAGAGACCCAGTACTTC. The full variable domain, its missing parts supplied by reference TRBV9 and TRBJ2-5, is DSGVTQTPKHLITATGQRVTLRCSPRSGDLSVYWYQQSLDQGLQFLIQYYNGEERAKGNILERFSAQQFPDLHSELNLSSLELGDSALYFCASSAGTAQETQYFGPGTRLLVL.

This chain joins TRBV9 and TRBJ2-2; D may be TRBD2 (7 bases). V gave up 7 bases and J gave up 6 bases, with 13 bases separating them. This CDR3 contains 13 residues. CDR1 SGDLS and CDR2 YYNGEE come from the germline V gene. The chain's CDR3 is CASAVGGAGELFF. The CDR3 bases are TGTGCCAGCGCAGTAGGGGGGGCCGGGGAGCTGTTTTTT.

The chain employs TRBV19 and TRBJ2-2; 7 bases match TRBD2. This CDR3 spans 16 amino acids. The germline V gene encodes CDR1 LNHDA and CDR2 SQIVND (reference sequence). J lost 4 bases, V lost 4 bases, and 9 bases had no gene match. The CDR3 reads CASSSFPGLLTGELFF. DNA of the CDR3: TGTGCCAGTAGTAGTTTCCCGGGACTACTCACCGGGGAGCTGTTTTTT.

This clone has just one count. The chain couples TRBV6-4 to TRBJ2-1; TRBD2 might be the D (6 bases). The CDR3 has 14 residues. CDR1 is MRHNA and CDR2 is SNTAGT in the germline V gene. The ends were cut back, 3 bases at V and 6 bases at J, with 12 bases in the middle. The CDR3 spells CASSEGSGPNEQFF. Here the CDR3 DNA reads TGTGCCAGCAGTGAGGGTAGCGGCCCCAATGAGCAGTTCTTC.

The rearrangement joins TRBV18 to TRBJ2-1, with D possibly being TRBD2 (6 bases). CDR3 length: 15 amino acids. Trimming stripped 3 bases from V and 4 bases from J, with 13 bases between. Per germline, CDR1 KGHSH and CDR2 LQKENI. This chain's CDR3 is CASSPRSGQYNEQFF. Here the CDR3 DNA reads TGTGCCAGCTCACCCAGGAGCGGGCAATACAATGAGCAGTTCTTC.

The rearrangement joins TRBV19 to TRBJ1-6; the match to TRBD1 covers 7 bases. J lost 7 bases, V lost 7 bases, and 7 bases had no gene match. In germline, CDR1 is LNHDA, CDR2 SQIVND (reference sequence). The CDR3 contains 14 residues. CDR3 in DNA: TGTGCCAGTACAGAGGGACAGTCCAATTCACCCCTCCACTTT. Its translation is CASTEGQSNSPLHF.

This clone was seen only once. The V gene is TRBV5-4, the J gene TRBJ2-1, with D possibly being TRBD2 (6 bases). The CDR3 is 15 amino acids. Per germline, CDR1 SGHNT and CDR2 YYREEE (reference sequence). Trimming pared 4 bases from V and 3 bases from J, leaving 14 bases between. This CDR3 reads CASSPRGTLYNEQFF. The CDR3 nucleotides are TGTGCCAGCAGCCCCCGAGGGACTCTCTACAATGAGCAGTTCTTC.

This chain uses TRBV28 with TRBJ2-3; TRBD2 is a possible D gene (5 bases). CDR3 length equals 15 residues. V lost 2 bases and J lost 0, with 9 bases in between. Germline V lookup: CDR1 MDHEN, CDR2 SYDVKM. The CDR3 spells CASSLKASSTDTQYF. Here the CDR3 DNA reads TGTGCCAGCAGTTTAAAAGCTAGCAGCACAGATACGCAGTATTTT.

This chain uses TRBV10-1 with TRBJ2-1; 7 positions match TRBD2. Looked up from germline, CDR1 is WNHNN and CDR2 is SYGVQD (reference sequence). The length of the CDR3 is 16 residues. With V trimmed by 3 bases and J by 9 bases, 14 bases remained unmatched. The CDR3: CASSDRASGPFGEQFF. For the CDR3, the DNA is TGCGCCAGCAGTGATCGGGCTAGCGGTCCCTTCGGTGAGCAGTTCTTC.

V and J are TRBV29-1 and TRBJ2-1, with 13 bases identical to TRBD2. Per the germline V gene, CDR1 is SQVTM and CDR2 is ANQGSEA. This CDR3 is built from 18 residues. With 0 bases clipped from V and 0 bases from J, the junction kept 5 bases outside the gene matches. CDR3 amino acids: CSVEDGTSGTPSYNEQFF. DNA for the CDR3: TGCAGCGTTGAAGACGGGACTAGCGGGACTCCCTCCTACAATGAGCAGTTCTTC.

This chain links TRBV18 with TRBJ1-2, with D maybe TRBD1 (5 bases). Germline V gene data show CDR1 as KGHSH and CDR2 as LQKENI. This CDR3 is built from 14 residues. Deletions cut 3 bases from V and 7 bases from J, with 15 bases between. CDR3 DNA: TGTGCCAGCTCACCCCCTCCCGGGGGAGGTGGCTACACCTTC. Translated, it gives CASSPPPGGGGYTF.

The gene calls are TRBV6-7 and TRBJ1-5; D ambiguous. TRBV6-7 is known as an ORF, though its function is uncertain. V lost 2 bases and J lost 4, with 15 bases in between. This CDR3 has 16 amino acids. CDR3 DNA sequence: TGTGCCAGCAGTTACCCTACGGCGGGGTCGAATCAGCCCCAGCATTTT. Amino acid sequence: CASSYPTAGSNQPQHF.

CDR3 sequence reads: CASSCRTSGRAGETQYF. CDR3 DNA: TGTGCCAGCAGTTGCCGGACTAGCGGGAGGGCCGGTGAGACCCAGTACTTC. This sequence joins TRBV28 and TRBJ2-5; 15 nucleotides line up with TRBD2. V lost 4 bases to trimming and J lost 5 bases; unmatched junction nucleotides: 8. Germline CDR1 MDHEN, CDR2 SYDVKM. There are 17 residues in the CDR3.

The chain employs TRBV11-1 and TRBJ1-1; no clear D. Trimming removed 2 bases from V and 2 bases from J, with 12 bases in between. Germline values: CDR1 SGHAT, CDR2 FQDESV (reference sequence). This CDR3 is built from 15 residues. The CDR3 sequence is CASSLPLAGNTEAFF. CDR3 bases: TGTGCCAGCAGCTTACCTCTCGCGGGAAACACTGAAGCTTTCTTT.

This rearrangement joins TRBV27 to TRBJ2-2, with D uncertain. Per the germline V gene, CDR1 is MNHEY and CDR2 is SMNVEV (reference sequence). This CDR3 is built from 13 residues. The germline V and J ends were trimmed by 3 bases and 3 bases, with 5 bases remaining between them. CDR3 sequence: CASSFGYTGELFF. The CDR3 DNA is TGTGCCAGCAGTTTCGGTTACACCGGGGAGCTGTTTTTT.

The CDR3 region is CASSHWGDPYNEQFF. CDR3 bases: TGTGCCAGCAGCCATTGGGGGGATCCCTACAATGAGCAGTTCTTC. V and J are TRBV6-5 and TRBJ2-1, with D possibly TRBD2 on 6 matching bases. V was cut by 6 bases and J by 2 bases, with 14 bases left in between. Germline values: CDR1 MNHEY, CDR2 SVGAGI. CDR3 size: 15 residues.

Concerning this clone itself: Here the CDR3 omits its conserved ending phenylalanine or tryptophan, so a read error is the likely source. The DNA is omitted, as the CDR3 cannot be located on it reliably, and the CDR3 follows TCRdb's listing. This chain connects TRBV5-3 to TRBJ1-4; the table's TRBD1 call for D was not verified on the DNA. TRBV5-3 is flagged as an ORF with uncertain function. Termini included, the CDR3 measures 8 amino acids. CDR3 protein: CACRPGLG.

The chain links TRBV6-5 to TRBJ2-7; possible D gene TRBD1, 6 bases. This CDR3 has 16 amino acids. Trimming shortened V by 4 bases and J by 3 bases, and 19 bases separated the two germline ends. Germline-derived CDR1 and CDR2 are MNHEY and SVGAGI. In DNA, the CDR3 is TGTGCCAGCAGTTTCACCCCAGGGGTCCCCATCTACGAGCAGTACTTC. Residues: CASSFTPGVPIYEQYF.

This clone was seen just once. The chain uses TRBV9 and TRBJ2-7; 9 positions agree with TRBD2. Trimming removed 1 base from V and 2 bases from J; junction bases left unmatched: 7. CDR3 length: 16 amino acids. CDR1 SGDLS and CDR2 YYNGEE come from the germline V gene. The CDR3 coding sequence is TGTGCCAGCAGCGTACGTCGGCGGGAGGGAACCTACGAGCAGTACTTC. This gives the protein CASSVRRREGTYEQYF.

The chain carries TRBV4-1 and TRBJ2-1, with 10 bases lining up with TRBD2. This CDR3 spans 17 amino acids. V dropped 0 bases and J dropped 4; count of bases not matched to a gene: 6. Germline CDR1 reads MGHRA; CDR2 reads YSYEKL. CDR3 nucleotide sequence: TGCGCCAGCAGCCAAGAGGGTCTAGCGGGAGTTTACAATGAGCAGTTCTTC. This gives the protein CASSQEGLAGVYNEQFF.

The chain has TRBV14 and TRBJ1-2, with D possibly being TRBD1 (6 bases). CDR1 and CDR2 from the germline V gene are SGHDN and FVKESK. The CDR3 is 13 amino acids. Trimming cost V 5 bases and J 4 bases, with 11 bases left between them. The CDR3 DNA sequence: TGTGCCAGCAGCTCGACAGGACTCTATGGCTACACCTTC. Amino acids: CASSSTGLYGYTF.

In its sample, this clone was seen a few times. This chain joins TRBV5-8 and TRBJ2-7; TRBD1 agrees at 7 bases. V shed 4 bases and J 0 bases; nucleotides not matched to a gene: 10. The CDR3 covers 16 residues. The germline gives CDR1 SGHTS, CDR2 YDEGEE. CDR3: CASSQDGTANSYEQYF. The DNA of the CDR3 is TGTGCCAGCAGCCAAGACGGGACAGCAAACTCCTACGAGCAGTACTTC.